This TCR beta chain was profiled in a study of radiotherapy plus CTLA-4 blockade in lung cancer. Using immunoSEQ multiplex PCR, the repertoire was profiled, and TCRdb retains in-frame clones only, with some absent. The sample includes about 97,000 clones, under 85% seen only once; the top ten take 2.5% to 3%. V was trimmed by 6 bases and J by 7 bases, leaving 20 bases between them. This CDR3 contains 15 residues. The V gene's germline CDR1 is SNHLY and CDR2 FYNNEI. The rearrangement joins TRBV2 to TRBJ2-3; a possible D gene is TRBD2 (6 bases). The receptor's source is a human donor with non-small cell lung cancer who had a partial response to radiotherapy plus ipilimumab. Some clones in this sample may be carry-over from other donors' samples. The input for sequencing was peripheral blood, taken from a patient treated with radiotherapy plus ipilimumab. CDR3 in amino acids: CASRDDPGLLNTQYF. CDR3 DNA: TGTGCCAGCAGGGACGACCCGGGACTGCTTAATACGCAGTATTTT.